The clone carrying this T cell receptor (beta chain) was seen many times. The CDR3 has 14 residues. Germline V gene sequence: CDR1 SGHRS, CDR2 YFSETQ. Trimming left V 4 bases short and J 6 bases short, with 13 bases between. This entry is derived from a study of T-cell memory formation after mild COVID-19. TCRdb processed the 5' RACE reads anew with MiXCR; each CDR3 protein has one entry. The sample shows over 70,000 distinct CDR3 sequences, approximately 16% of them seen only once. Input material: PBMCs or a T cell subset sorted from them (not recorded which). The sequence was obtained from a man aged 18 to 35 who had mild COVID-19 (a few samples of this study predate the infection). Cell type and time point are not known. This chain connects TRBV5-1 to TRBJ2-2; no clear D. CDR3 residues: CASSKARTAGELFF. The CDR3 DNA reads TGCGCCAGCAGCAAGGCGCGGACGGCCGGGGAGCTGTTTTTT.